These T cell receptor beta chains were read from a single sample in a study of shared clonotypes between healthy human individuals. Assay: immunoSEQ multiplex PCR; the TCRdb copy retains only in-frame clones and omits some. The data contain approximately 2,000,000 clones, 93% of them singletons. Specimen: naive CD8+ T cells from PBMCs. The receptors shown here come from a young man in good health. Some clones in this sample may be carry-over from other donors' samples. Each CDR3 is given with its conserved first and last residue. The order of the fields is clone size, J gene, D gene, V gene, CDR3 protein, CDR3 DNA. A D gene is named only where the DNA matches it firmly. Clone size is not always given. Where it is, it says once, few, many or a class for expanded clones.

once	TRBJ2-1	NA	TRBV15	CATSRVRHNEQFF	TGTGCCACCAGCAGAGTTCGGCACAATGAGCAGTTCTTC
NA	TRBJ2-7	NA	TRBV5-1	CASSFGQTYEQYF	TGCGCCAGCAGCTTCGGTCAGACCTACGAGCAGTACTTC
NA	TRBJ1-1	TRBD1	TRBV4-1	CASSQNRGTEAFF	TGCGCCAGCAGCCAGAACAGGGGCACTGAAGCTTTCTTT
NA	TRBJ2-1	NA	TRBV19	CASSESPGMSSYNEQFF	TGTGCCAGTAGCGAATCCCCCGGGATGAGCTCCTACAATGAGCAGTTCTTC
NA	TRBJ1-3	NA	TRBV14	CASSPMSGSSGNTIYF	TGTGCCAGCAGCCCTATGTCGGGGAGCTCTGGAAACACCATATATTTT
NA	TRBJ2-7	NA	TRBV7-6	CASSRPGTRNSSSYEQYF	TGTGCCAGCAGCCGTCCCGGGACGCGAAACTCAAGCTCCTACGAGCAGTACTTC
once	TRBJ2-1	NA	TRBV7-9	CASSLGNSRSYNEQFF	TGTGCCAGCAGCTTAGGGAACAGCCGCTCCTACAATGAGCAGTTCTTC
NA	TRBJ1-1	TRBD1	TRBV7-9	CASRGTAGATEAFF	TGTGCCAGCAGAGGGACAGCTGGGGCCACTGAAGCTTTCTTT
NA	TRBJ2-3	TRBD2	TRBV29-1	CSVEDPLAGGYTDTQYF	TGCAGCGTTGAAGATCCCCTAGCGGGAGGGTACACAGATACGCAGTATTTT
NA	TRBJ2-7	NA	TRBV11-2	CASSLVLGEQYF	TGTGCCAGCAGCTTAGTTTTGGGGGAGCAGTACTTC
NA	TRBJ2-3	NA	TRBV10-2	CATRSGAFTDTQYF	TGCGCCACCCGGAGCGGCGCTTTCACAGATACGCAGTATTTT
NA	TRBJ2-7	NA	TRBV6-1	CASSEAYMGYEQYF	TGTGCCAGCAGTGAAGCCTACATGGGCTACGAGCAGTACTTC
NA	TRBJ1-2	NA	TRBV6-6	CASILVPGARTGGYTF	TGTGCCAGCATACTAGTTCCAGGGGCGCGAACGGGTGGCTACACCTTC
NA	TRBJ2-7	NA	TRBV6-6	CASSERDRAYEQYF	TGTGCCAGCAGTGAGCGGGACAGAGCCTACGAGCAGTACTTC
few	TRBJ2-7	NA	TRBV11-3	CASSPRADSYEQYF	TGTGCCAGCAGCCCCCGGGCCGACTCCTACGAGCAGTACTTC
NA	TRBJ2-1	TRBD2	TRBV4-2	CASSQEGLALILSSYNEQFF	TGTGCCAGCAGCCAAGAAGGACTAGCCCTCATCCTAAGCTCCTACAATGAGCAGTTCTTC
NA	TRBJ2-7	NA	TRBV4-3	CASSQVRGNSYEQYF	TGCGCCAGCAGCCAAGTGCGCGGGAACTCCTACGAGCAGTACTTC
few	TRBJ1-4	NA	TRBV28	CASRRLTDSRKEKLFF	TGTGCCAGCAGACGCCTGACGGACTCCCGGAAGGAAAAACTGTTTTTT
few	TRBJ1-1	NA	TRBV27	CASSFIGGTEAFF	TGTGCCAGCAGTTTTATTGGGGGCACTGAAGCTTTCTTT
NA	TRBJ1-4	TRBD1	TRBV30	CAWRGMGQSFDEKLFF	TGTGCCTGGAGAGGTATGGGACAGTCCTTTGATGAAAAACTGTTTTTT
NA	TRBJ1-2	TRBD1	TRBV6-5	CASRGDRDYGYTF	TGTGCCAGCAGGGGGGACAGGGACTATGGCTACACCTTC
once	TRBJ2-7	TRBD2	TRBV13	CASSLAASGTASYEQYF	TGTGCCAGCAGCTTAGCAGCTAGCGGGACGGCCTCCTACGAGCAGTACTTC
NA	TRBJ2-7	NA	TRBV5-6	CASSPYGAGEQYF	TGTGCCAGCAGTCCTTATGGGGCCGGCGAGCAGTACTTC
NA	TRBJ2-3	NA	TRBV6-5	CASSYFQGSTDTQYF	TGTGCCAGCAGTTACTTCCAGGGGAGCACAGATACGCAGTATTTT
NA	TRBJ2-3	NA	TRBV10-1	CASSEGPGPRLADTQYF	TGCGCCAGCAGTGAGGGGCCCGGGCCCCGACTCGCAGATACGCAGTATTTT
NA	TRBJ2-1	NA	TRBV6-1	CARRLRWHNEQFF	TGTGCCAGACGACTCCGGTGGCACAATGAGCAGTTCTTC
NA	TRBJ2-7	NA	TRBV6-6	CASSYSEGSYEQYF	TGTGCCAGCAGTTACTCAGAGGGATCCTACGAGCAGTACTTC
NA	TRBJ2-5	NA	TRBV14	CASSLTQGEGQETQYF	TGTGCCAGCAGCCTTACCCAGGGTGAGGGCCAAGAGACCCAGTACTTC
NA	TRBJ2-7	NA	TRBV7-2	CASSPRAYEQYF	TGTGCCAGCAGCCCCCGGGCATACGAGCAGTACTTC
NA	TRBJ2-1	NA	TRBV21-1	CASSLPFRNEQFF	TGTGCCAGCAGCCTCCCGTTTCGCAATGAGCAGTTCTTC
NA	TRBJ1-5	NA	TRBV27	CASSLFAGADQPQHF	TGTGCCAGCAGTTTATTTGCGGGGGCTGATCAGCCCCAGCATTTT
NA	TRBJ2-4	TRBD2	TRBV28	CASSSAQRETSDIQYF	TGTGCCAGCAGTTCTGCCCAGCGGGAGACGTCAGACATTCAGTACTTC
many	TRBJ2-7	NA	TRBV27	CASSLGRTYEQYF	TGTGCCAGCAGTTTAGGCAGGACCTACGAGCAGTACTTC
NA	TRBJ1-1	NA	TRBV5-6	CASSLVEFTEAFF	TGTGCCAGCAGCTTGGTTGAGTTCACTGAAGCTTTCTTT
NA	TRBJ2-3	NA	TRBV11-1	CASSSNRGATDTQYF	TGTGCCAGCAGCTCGAATCGGGGGGCCACAGATACGCAGTATTTT
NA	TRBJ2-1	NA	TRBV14	CASSLSPGANYNEQFF	TGTGCCAGCAGCCTTTCCCCAGGGGCGAACTACAATGAGCAGTTCTTC
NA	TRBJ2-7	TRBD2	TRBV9	CASSGGLADSYEQYF	TGTGCCAGCAGCGGGGGACTAGCAGACTCCTACGAGCAGTACTTC
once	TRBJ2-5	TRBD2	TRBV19	CASSPDLLAGASKTQYF	TGTGCCAGTAGCCCAGACCTACTAGCGGGAGCGTCGAAGACCCAGTACTTC
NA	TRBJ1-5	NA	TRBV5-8	CASHPRGPQHF	TGTGCCAGCCACCCACGGGGGCCCCAGCATTTT
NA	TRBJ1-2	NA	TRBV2	CASKAPGTRGYTF	TGTGCCAGCAAGGCGCCCGGGACGAGGGGCTACACCTTC